The 13 T cell receptor beta chains below come from one sample, sequenced in a study of shared clonotypes between healthy human individuals. Assay used: immunoSEQ multiplex PCR; TCRdb lists only in-frame clones, some missing. The table shows approximately 2,000,000 clones, with approximately 90% occurring only once. Sequencing was done on a sample of naive CD4+ T cells from PBMCs. The sample's subset: CD45RA+ positively selected. All receptors derive from a man between 18 and 35 years old in good health. Some clones in this sample may be carry-over from other donors' samples.

This chain joins TRBV5-4 and TRBJ2-3; 13 bases map to TRBD2. Germline lookup yields CDR1 SGHNT and CDR2 YYREEE (reference sequence). With V trimmed by 0 bases and J by 2 bases, 6 bases remained unmatched. This CDR3 contains 18 residues. The CDR3 DNA sequence: TGTGCCAGCAGCTTGGCCCGAGGACTAGCGGGGGACACAGATACGCAGTATTTT. This translates into CASSLARGLAGDTDTQYF. Full variable domain (remainder filled in from reference TRBV5-4 and TRBJ2-3): ETGVTQSPTHLIKTRGQQVTLRCSSQSGHNTVSWYQQALGQGPQFIFQYYREEENGRGNFPPRFSGLQFPNYSSELNVNALELDDSALYLCASSLARGLAGDTDTQYFGPGTRLTVL.

The V gene is TRBV5-1, the J gene TRBJ2-6; no clear D gene. This CDR3 comprises 16 residues. V dropped 0 bases and J dropped 2 bases, with 9 bases sitting between them. Per the germline V gene, CDR1 is SGHRS and CDR2 is YFSETQ. For the CDR3, the DNA is TGCGCCAGCAGCTTGGCTCTCGGGCCTGGGGCCAACGTCCTGACTTTC. Translation gives CASSLALGPGANVLTF.

Concerning this clone: Other DNA sequences from this sample encode an identical CDR3 as well. J is TRBJ1-4 and V is TRBV18; D call uncertain. The ends were cut back, 6 bases at V and 5 bases at J, with 10 bases in the middle. The germline V gene has CDR1 KGHSH and CDR2 LQKENI. CDR3 length: 13 amino acids. Here the CDR3 reads CASSRGRNEKLFF. In DNA form, the CDR3 reads TGTGCCAGCTCGCGAGGAAGAAATGAAAAACTGTTTTTT.

On this clone itself: Other nucleotide sequences in the sample specify the same CDR3. The chain recombines TRBV18 with TRBJ2-2, with no clear D. Germline V lookup: CDR1 KGHSH, CDR2 LQKENI. With 3 bases removed from V and 4 bases from J, the gap between germline ends came to 6 bases. This CDR3 contains 13 residues. CDR3 bases: TGTGCCAGCTCACCGGGTCTCACCGGGGAGCTGTTTTTT. This sequence encodes CASSPGLTGELFF.

The genes are TRBV5-1 and TRBJ2-2, with TRBD1 identical over 10 bases. This CDR3 is 16 amino acids long. Germline-derived CDR1 and CDR2 are SGHRS and YFSETQ. Trimming took 5 bases from V and 5 from J; bases not matched to a gene: 9. In nucleotides, the CDR3 is TGCGCCAGCAGTCTGACAGGGGGCGCGTTAACCGGGGAGCTGTTTTTT. Translating it yields CASSLTGGALTGELFF.

V and J are TRBV20-1 and TRBJ2-1; 7 bases align to TRBD1. Germline V CDR1 and CDR2: DFQATT, SNEGSKA (reference sequence). With 6 bases clipped from V and 15 bases from J, the junction kept 11 bases outside the gene matches. There are 11 residues in the CDR3. The CDR3 loop is CSALATGRWFF. The DNA for the CDR3 is TGCAGTGCACTTGCGACAGGGCGGTGGTTCTTC.

The chain links TRBV9 to TRBJ1-2, with D possibly matching TRBD1 (5 bases). The CDR3 runs to 15 residues. CDR1 and CDR2 (germline): SGDLS, YYNGEE. Trimming removed 0 bases at V and 4 bases at J, with 13 bases between. The CDR3 sequence: CASSVDDSGAYGYTF. The CDR3 region has the DNA TGTGCCAGCAGCGTAGACGACAGTGGAGCCTATGGCTACACCTTC.

The chain has TRBV4-1 and TRBJ2-5; 7 positions agree with TRBD1. The germline V gene encodes CDR1 MGHRA and CDR2 YSYEKL. CDR3 length: 15 residues. With 0 bases clipped from V and 5 bases from J, the junction kept 6 bases outside the gene matches. The CDR3, as DNA: TGCGCCAGCAGCCAAGAGAGTAGGGGGCGGGAGACCCAGTACTTC. This translates into CASSQESRGRETQYF.

The V call is TRBV12-5, the J call TRBJ1-2; 8 nucleotides match TRBD1. The CDR3 covers 14 residues. Losses at the gene ends were 6 bases for V and 0 bases for J; bases not matched to a gene: 3. Germline CDR1 LGHNT, CDR2 FRNRAP. This CDR3 reads CASGTGDSNYGYTF. CDR3 nucleotide sequence: TGTGCTAGTGGGACAGGGGATTCTAACTATGGCTACACCTTC.

CDR3 loop: CASLLGGAQGEKLFF. The CDR3 coding sequence is TGTGCCAGCCTTTTAGGGGGGGCCCAGGGGGAAAAACTGTTTTTT. This sequence joins TRBV2 and TRBJ1-4, with a weak D call TRBD1 (6 bases). The CDR3 totals 15 residues. V shed 8 bases and J shed 8 bases, with 21 bases lying between them. Per the germline V gene, CDR1 is SNHLY and CDR2 is FYNNEI.

This clone was recorded only once. Within the sample, other DNA sequences also encode this same CDR3. The J gene is TRBJ1-1, the V gene TRBV20-1; D ambiguous. The germline gives CDR1 DFQATT, CDR2 SNEGSKA (reference sequence). The ends were cut back, 2 bases at V and 8 bases at J, with 6 bases in the middle. The CDR3 extends over 10 amino acids. Here the CDR3 reads CSARSEEAFF. The CDR3 nucleotides read TGCAGTGCTAGATCAGAGGAAGCTTTCTTT.

The gene calls are TRBV7-2 and TRBJ1-5; tentatively, D is TRBD1 (5 bases). The CDR3 runs 15 residues. Trimming shortened V by 5 bases and J by 2 bases, and 13 bases separated the two germline ends. Germline lookup yields CDR1 SGHTA and CDR2 FQGNSA. The CDR3 loop reads CASSRTRGGNQPQHF. The CDR3 coding sequence is TGTGCCAGCAGCCGAACGCGGGGGGGCAATCAGCCCCAGCATTTT.

CDR3 in amino acids: CAWNYRASGRYNEQFF. The CDR3, as DNA: TGTGCCTGGAACTACCGGGCCTCCGGGAGATACAATGAGCAGTTCTTC. The V and J genes are TRBV30 and TRBJ2-1, with D perhaps TRBD2 (6 bases). The CDR3 extends over 16 amino acids. V lost 4 bases and J 4 bases, leaving 20 bases between the germline ends. CDR1 and CDR2 (germline): GTSNPN, SVGIG (reference sequence).